The source of this T cell receptor beta chain is a study of T-cell memory formation after mild COVID-19. Findings of the study overall: Whether second-wave clones peaking at day 37 were SARS-CoV-2 specific went unconfirmed. Clones that contracted from day 15 to 85 had balanced CD4/CD8; later expanders were CD4+ biased.

Concerning this clonotype: Antigen: not known.

V was shortened by 2 bases and J by 3 bases, with 20 bases between the two germline ends. In germline, CDR1 is GTSNPN, CDR2 SVGIG (reference sequence). The CDR3 is 17 amino acids. TCR alpha and TCR beta cDNA libraries carrying sample barcodes and UMIs were produced by 5'RACE using constant-segment primers. Via MiXCR, TCRdb re-called the 5' RACE reads, giving one row per CDR3 protein. The sample shows approximately 210,000 distinct CDR3 sequences, around 18% of them seen only once. The sample taken for sequencing was PBMCs or a T cell subset sorted from them (not recorded which). This rearrangement joins TRBV30 to TRBJ2-4, with D possibly being TRBD1 (6 bases). This TCR derives from an adult woman who had mild COVID-19 (a few samples of this study predate the infection). Cell type and time point are not known. CDR3 in DNA: TGTGCCTGGAGTATAGGACAGTTCCTCAGTGGCAAAAACATTCAGTACTTC. Its translation: CAWSIGQFLSGKNIQYF. Full variable domain (missing parts from reference TRBV30 and TRBJ2-4): SQTIHQWPATLVQPVGSPLSLECTVEGTSNPNLYWYRQAAGRGLQLLFYSVGIGQISSEVPQNLSASRPQDRQFILSSKKLLLSDSGFYLCAWSIGQFLSGKNIQYFGAGTRLSVL.